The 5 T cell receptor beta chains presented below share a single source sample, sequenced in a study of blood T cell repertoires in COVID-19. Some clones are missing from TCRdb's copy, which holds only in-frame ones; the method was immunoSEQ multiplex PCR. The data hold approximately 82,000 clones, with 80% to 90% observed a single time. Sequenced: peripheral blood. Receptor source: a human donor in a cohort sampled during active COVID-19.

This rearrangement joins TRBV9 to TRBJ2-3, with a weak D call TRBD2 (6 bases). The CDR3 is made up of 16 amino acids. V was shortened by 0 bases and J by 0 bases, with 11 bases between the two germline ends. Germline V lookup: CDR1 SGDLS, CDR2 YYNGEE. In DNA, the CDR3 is TGTGCCAGCAGCGTAGCTCTAGCGCCGAGCACAGATACGCAGTATTTT. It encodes CASSVALAPSTDTQYF.

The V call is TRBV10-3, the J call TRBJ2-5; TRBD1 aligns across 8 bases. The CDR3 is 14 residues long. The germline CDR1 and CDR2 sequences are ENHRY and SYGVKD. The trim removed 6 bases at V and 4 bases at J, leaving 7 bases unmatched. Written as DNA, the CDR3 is TGTGCCATCAGCCCAGCGACAGGGGCAGAGACCCAGTACTTC. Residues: CAISPATGAETQYF.

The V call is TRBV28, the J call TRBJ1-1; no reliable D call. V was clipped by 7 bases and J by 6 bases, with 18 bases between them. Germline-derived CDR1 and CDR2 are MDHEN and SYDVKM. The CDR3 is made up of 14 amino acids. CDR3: CASTLTGYASEAFF. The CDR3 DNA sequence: TGTGCCAGCACCCTGACCGGGTACGCATCTGAAGCTTTCTTT.

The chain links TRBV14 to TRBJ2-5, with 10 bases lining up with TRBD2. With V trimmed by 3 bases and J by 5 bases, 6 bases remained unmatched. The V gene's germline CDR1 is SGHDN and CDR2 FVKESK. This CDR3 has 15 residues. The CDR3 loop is CASSHLSGGSETQYF. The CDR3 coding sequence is TGTGCCAGCAGCCATCTTAGCGGGGGGAGTGAGACCCAGTACTTC. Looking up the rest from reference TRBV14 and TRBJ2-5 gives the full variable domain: EAGVTQFPSHSVIEKGQTVTLRCDPISGHDNLYWYRRVMGKEIKFLLHFVKESKQDESGMPNNRFLAERTGGTYSTLKVQPAELEDSGVYFCASSHLSGGSETQYFGPGTRLLVL.

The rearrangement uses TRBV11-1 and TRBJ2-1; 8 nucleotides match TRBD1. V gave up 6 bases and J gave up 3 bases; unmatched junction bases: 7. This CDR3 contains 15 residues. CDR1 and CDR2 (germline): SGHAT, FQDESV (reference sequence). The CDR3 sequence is CASSPGTGNYNEQFF. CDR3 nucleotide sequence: TGTGCCAGCAGTCCCGGGACAGGCAACTACAATGAGCAGTTCTTC.